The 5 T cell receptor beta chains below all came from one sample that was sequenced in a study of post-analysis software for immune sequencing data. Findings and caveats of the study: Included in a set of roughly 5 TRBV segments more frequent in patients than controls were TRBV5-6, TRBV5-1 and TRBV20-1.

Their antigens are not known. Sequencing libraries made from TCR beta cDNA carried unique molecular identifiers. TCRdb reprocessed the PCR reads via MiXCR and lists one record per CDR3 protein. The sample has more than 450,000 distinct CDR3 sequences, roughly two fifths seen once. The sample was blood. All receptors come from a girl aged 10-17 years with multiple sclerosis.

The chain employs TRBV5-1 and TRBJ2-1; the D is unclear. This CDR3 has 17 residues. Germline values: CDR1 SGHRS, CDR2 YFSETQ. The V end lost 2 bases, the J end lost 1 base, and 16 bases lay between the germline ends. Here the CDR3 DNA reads TGCGCCAGCAGCTTTGACCTACTGGGTGGTTCCTACAATGAGCAGTTCTTC. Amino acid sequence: CASSFDLLGGSYNEQFF.

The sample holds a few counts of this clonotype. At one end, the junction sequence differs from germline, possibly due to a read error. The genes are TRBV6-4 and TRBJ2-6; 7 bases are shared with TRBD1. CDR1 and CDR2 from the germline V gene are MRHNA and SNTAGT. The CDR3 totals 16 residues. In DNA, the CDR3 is TGTGCCAGCAGTGACTCAGGGGGCGCTGGGGCCAACGTCCGGACTTTC. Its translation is CASSDSGGAGANVRTF.

Here the CDR3 DNA reads TGTGCCATCAGGGTACAGGGGAGCTCCTACAATGAGCAGTTCTTC. Its protein product is CAIRVQGSSYNEQFF. The chain has TRBV10-3 and TRBJ2-1; 7 bases agree with TRBD1. After removal of 6 bases from V and 0 bases from J, the junction contained 5 bases not matched to a gene. Germline V gene lookup returns CDR1 ENHRY and CDR2 SYGVKD. This CDR3 has 15 amino acids.

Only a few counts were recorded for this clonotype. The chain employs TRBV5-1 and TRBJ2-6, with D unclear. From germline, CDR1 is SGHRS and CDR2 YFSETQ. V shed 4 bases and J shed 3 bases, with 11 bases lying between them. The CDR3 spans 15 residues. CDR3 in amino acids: CASSPPSGGANVLTF. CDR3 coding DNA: TGCGCCAGCAGCCCCCCCTCGGGTGGGGCCAACGTCCTGACTTTC.

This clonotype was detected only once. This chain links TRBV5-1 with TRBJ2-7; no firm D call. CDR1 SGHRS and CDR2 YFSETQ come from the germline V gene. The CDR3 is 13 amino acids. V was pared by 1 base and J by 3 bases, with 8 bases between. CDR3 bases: TGCGCCAGCAGCTTGACACTCGGCTACGAGCAGTACTTC. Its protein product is CASSLTLGYEQYF.